This T cell receptor (beta chain) was recovered during a study of cytomegalovirus exposure and HLA in healthy donors. Overall study: Samples from HLA-typed donors yielded about 85 million unique TCRs in an early data release. Study outcomes and limitations: The authors enumerated over 150 TCR beta chains as linked to cytomegalovirus.

Germline V gene data show CDR1 as SEHNR and CDR2 as FQNEAQ (reference sequence). The CDR3 sequence is 14 residues long. Trimming stripped 3 bases from V and 5 bases from J, with 10 bases between. A multiplex PCR was run with 60 Vbeta primers and 13 Jbeta primers. Assay: immunoSEQ multiplex PCR; the TCRdb copy retains only in-frame clones and omits some. The data show about 140,000 clones, around three quarters seen once. A remark on this clone: Its target is unknown.

The genes are TRBV7-9 and TRBJ2-2; D is unresolved. What was sequenced was PBMCs. The receptor was derived from a man aged 35 to 55 in good health and CMV-seropositive. The CDR3, as DNA: TGTGCCAGCAGCTTGGATGCACAGACCGGGGAGCTGTTTTTT. Translation gives CASSLDAQTGELFF.